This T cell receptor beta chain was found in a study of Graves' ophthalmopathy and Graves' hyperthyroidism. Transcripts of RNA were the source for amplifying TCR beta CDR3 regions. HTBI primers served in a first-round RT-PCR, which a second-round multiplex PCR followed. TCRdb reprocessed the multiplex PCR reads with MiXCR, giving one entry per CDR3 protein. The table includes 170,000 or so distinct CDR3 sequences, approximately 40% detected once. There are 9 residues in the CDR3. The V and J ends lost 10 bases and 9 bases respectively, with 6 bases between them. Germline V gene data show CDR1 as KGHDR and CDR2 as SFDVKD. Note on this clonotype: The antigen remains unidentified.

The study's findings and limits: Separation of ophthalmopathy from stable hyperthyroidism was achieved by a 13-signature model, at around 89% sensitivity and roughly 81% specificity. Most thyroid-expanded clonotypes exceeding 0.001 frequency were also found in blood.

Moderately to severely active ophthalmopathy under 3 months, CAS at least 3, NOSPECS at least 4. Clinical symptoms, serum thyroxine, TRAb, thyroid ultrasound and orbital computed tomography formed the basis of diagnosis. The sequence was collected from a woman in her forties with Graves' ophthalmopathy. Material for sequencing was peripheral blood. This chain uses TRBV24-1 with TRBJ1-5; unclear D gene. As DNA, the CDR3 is TGTGCCACGAAAGGGCCCCAGCATTTT. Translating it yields CATKGPQHF.